This passage covers 19 T cell receptor beta chains from one sample sequenced in a study of breast tumors, draining lymph nodes, adjacent tissues. Axillary draining lymph nodes of breast cancer patients supplied the node samples. One entry per CDR3 protein results from TCRdb running MiXCR on the multiplex PCR reads. The sample lists 150,000 to 250,000 distinct CDR3 sequences, around 29% seen once, with 4% to 5.5% in the top ten. Sequencing was done on a sample of axillary lymph node tissue. Receptors were obtained from a female donor with breast cancer. Some clones in this sample may be carry-over from other donors' samples.

The rearrangement links TRBV11-2 to TRBJ1-2, with D possibly matching TRBD1 (6 bases). This CDR3 comprises 14 residues. V lost 2 bases and J lost 4, with 11 bases in between. CDR1 and CDR2 from the germline V gene are SGHAT and FQNNGV. CDR3 sequence (DNA): TGTGCCAGCAGCTTAATGGACAGTTTCTATGGCTACACCTTC. This gives the protein CASSLMDSFYGYTF.

This clonotype was seen repeatedly, ten times or more. CDR3 residues: CASSPGQGTIYGYTF. CDR3 in DNA: TGTGCCAGCAGTCCCGGACAGGGGACGATCTATGGCTACACCTTC. The V and J genes are TRBV2 and TRBJ1-2; 9 bases agree with TRBD1. CDR1 is SNHLY and CDR2 is FYNNEI in the germline V gene. The length of the CDR3 is 15 residues. V shed 5 bases and J 4 bases; nucleotides not matched to a gene: 8.

This clonotype was detected many times. A read error may produce the germline difference seen at one junction end. This sequence joins TRBV20-1 and TRBJ2-5; D ambiguous. The CDR3 is 12 amino acids. Looked up from germline, CDR1 is DFQATT and CDR2 is SNEGSKA (reference sequence). CDR3 DNA sequence: TGCAGTGCTAGACGGCTACAAGAGGCCCAGTACTTC. This sequence encodes CSARRLQEAQYF.

The V and J genes are TRBV27 and TRBJ2-3, with TRBD2 identical over 13 bases. With V trimmed by 5 bases and J by 6 bases, 8 bases remained unmatched. Germline V lookup: CDR1 MNHEY, CDR2 SMNVEV (reference sequence). The CDR3 runs 16 residues. This CDR3 reads CASSVRLAGGGDTQYF. For the CDR3, the DNA is TGTGCCAGCAGTGTCCGACTAGCGGGAGGAGGTGATACGCAGTATTTT.

The table lists this clonotype with many counts. This rearrangement joins TRBV20-1 to TRBJ2-7; 9 positions agree with TRBD2. The CDR3 runs 16 residues. The junction had 7 bases not matched to a gene; V was cut back by 0 bases and J by 1 base. From germline, CDR1 is DFQATT and CDR2 SNEGSKA (reference sequence). The CDR3 is CSAREPGTSRSYEQYF. The CDR3 region has the DNA TGCAGTGCTAGAGAACCCGGGACTAGCCGTTCCTACGAGCAGTACTTC.

This sequence joins TRBV2 and TRBJ1-5, with TRBD1 as a possible D gene (6 bases). V was cut by 5 bases and J by 15 bases, with 23 bases left in between. CDR1 is SNHLY and CDR2 is FYNNEI in the germline V gene. The CDR3 is made up of 14 amino acids. The CDR3 DNA sequence: TGTGCCAGCAGTCGGAGGGGGGCGTATCAGCCTCGGCATTTT. Its translation is CASSRRGAYQPRHF.

This clonotype was seen many times. The V and J genes are TRBV2 and TRBJ1-4; D call uncertain. The V and J ends lost 7 bases and 3 bases respectively, with 6 bases between them. The CDR3 covers 12 residues. Per germline, CDR1 SNHLY and CDR2 FYNNEI. The CDR3 coding sequence is TGTGCCAGCACGACCTCTAATGAAAAACTGTTTTTT. Its translation: CASTTSNEKLFF.

There are many counts of this clonotype. The genes are TRBV9 and TRBJ2-5; 7 bases align to TRBD1. This CDR3 spans 14 amino acids. Germline lookup yields CDR1 SGDLS and CDR2 YYNGEE. Trimming cost V 4 bases and J 5 bases; bases outside gene matches: 8. The CDR3: CASSPQRGPETQYF. For the CDR3, the DNA is TGTGCCAGCAGCCCTCAGAGGGGGCCGGAGACCCAGTACTTC.

This clonotype was found many times. The chain couples TRBV30 to TRBJ2-5; 7 nucleotides line up with TRBD2. The CDR3 length is 15 residues. Per the germline V gene, CDR1 is GTSNPN and CDR2 is SVGIG (reference sequence). The trim removed 3 bases at V and 7 bases at J, leaving 14 bases unmatched. The CDR3 reads CAWSGPGGSGGTQYF. In nucleotides, the CDR3 is TGTGCCTGGAGCGGCCCTGGGGGATCGGGAGGGACCCAGTACTTC.

The chain combines TRBV5-1 with TRBJ2-2; 11 positions match TRBD2. V lost 2 bases to trimming and J lost 4 bases; unmatched junction nucleotides: 4. Germline CDR1 and CDR2: SGHRS and YFSETQ. The CDR3 runs to 16 residues. The CDR3 DNA is TGCGCCAGCAGCTTCCAGGGGACTAGCGGCACCGGGGAGCTGTTTTTT. Protein product: CASSFQGTSGTGELFF.

This clonotype was observed at least ten times. The V and J genes are TRBV7-3 and TRBJ2-1; 10 bases align to TRBD2. The CDR3 is made up of 15 amino acids. Per the germline V gene, CDR1 is SGHTA and CDR2 is FQGTGA. V shed 8 bases and J 7 bases; nucleotides not matched to a gene: 11. Here the CDR3 DNA reads TGTGCCAGCCATAAATCTAGCGGGAGTATAAATGAGCAGTTCTTC. It yields the protein CASHKSSGSINEQFF.

The chain links TRBV7-8 to TRBJ1-2; D is uncertain. Trimming cost V 7 bases and J 12 bases, with 15 bases left between them. Germline V gene data show CDR1 as SGHVS and CDR2 as FQNEAQ. The CDR3 extends over 11 amino acids. CDR3 residues: CASKGFSGNTF. DNA of the CDR3: TGTGCCAGCAAGGGATTCTCTGGAAACACCTTC. Full variable domain (rest looked up from reference TRBV7-8 and TRBJ1-2): GAGVSQSPRYKVAKRGQDVALRCDPISGHVSLFWYQQALGQGPEFLTYFQNEAQLDKSGLPSDRFFAERPEGSVSTLKIQRTQQEDSAVYLCASKGFSGNTFGSGTRLTVV.

This clonotype was recorded many times. The chain couples TRBV5-5 to TRBJ1-2, with 8 bases aligning to TRBD1. The ends lost 3 bases at V and 7 bases at J; junction bases unmatched: 8. This CDR3 is built from 14 residues. The germline V gene encodes CDR1 SGHKS and CDR2 YYEKEE (reference sequence). CDR3: CASSSETGDVGYTF. The CDR3 DNA reads as TGTGCCAGCAGCTCCGAGACAGGGGACGTTGGCTACACCTTC.

Of note for this clonotype: One junction end disagrees with the germline gene, perhaps due to a read error. J is TRBJ1-5 and V is TRBV25-1; TRBD1 is a possible D gene (6 bases). Germline-derived CDR1 and CDR2 are MGHDK and SYGVNS. The CDR3 runs to 13 residues. CDR3 in amino acids: CATTTGMEQPQHF. The DNA for the CDR3 is TGTGCCACCACGACAGGTATGGAACAGCCCCAACATTTT. The full variable domain, its missing parts supplied by reference TRBV25-1 and TRBJ1-5, is EADIYQTPRYLVIGTGKKITLECSQTMGHDKMYWYQQDPGMELHLIHYSYGVNSTEKGDLSSESTVSRIRTEHFPLTLESARPSHTSQYLCATTTGMEQPQHFGDGTRLSIL.

The V and J genes are TRBV7-9 and TRBJ2-5; D unresolved. CDR1 is SEHNR, CDR2 FQNEAQ, per germline (reference sequence). This CDR3 region has 14 residues. V was cut by 4 bases and J by 1 base, with 10 bases left in between. CDR3: CASSSSSAQETQYF. In DNA form, the CDR3 reads TGTGCCAGCAGCTCCTCCTCGGCCCAAGAGACCCAGTACTTC. Combining the CDR3 with reference TRBV7-9 and TRBJ2-5 gives the whole variable domain DTGVSQNPRHKITKRGQNVTFRCDPISEHNRLYWYRQTLGQGPEFLTYFQNEAQLEKSRLLSDRFSAERPKGSFSTLEIQRTEQGDSAMYLCASSSSSAQETQYFGPGTRLLVL.

The sample holds many counts of this clonotype. The junction and the germline gene differ at one end; a read error may be behind it. The chain combines TRBV6-5 with TRBJ2-7, with TRBD1 identical over 9 bases. CDR3 length: 15 amino acids. Germline loops: CDR1 MNHEY, CDR2 SVGAGI. CDR3 residues: CASSHSDRGTYEQYF. CDR3 DNA: TGTGCCAGCAGTCACTCGGACAGGGGTACCTACGAGCAGTACTTC.

There are a few counts of this clonotype. V gene TRBV5-1 combines with J gene TRBJ2-5, with TRBD2 identical over 7 bases. The germline gives CDR1 SGHRS, CDR2 YFSETQ. The CDR3 consists of 13 residues. J lost 7 bases, V lost 0 bases, and 3 bases had no gene match. CDR3 loop: CASSLGPGGTQYF. In DNA, the CDR3 is TGCGCCAGCAGCTTGGGGCCGGGGGGGACCCAGTACTTC. Variable domain in full (rest from reference TRBV5-1 and TRBJ2-5): KAGVTQTPRYLIKTRGQQVTLSCSPISGHRSVSWYQQTPGQGLQFLFEYFSETQRNKGNFPGRFSGRQFSNSRSEMNVSTLELGDSALYLCASSLGPGGTQYFGPGTRLLVL.

The chain has TRBV20-1 and TRBJ1-4, with TRBD1 as a possible D gene (6 bases). Germline values: CDR1 DFQATT, CDR2 SNEGSKA (reference sequence). The CDR3 totals 14 residues. Trimming left V 3 bases short and J 6 bases short, with 14 bases between. CDR3 protein: CSARERGADEKLFF. The CDR3 DNA reads TGCAGTGCTAGGGAAAGGGGGGCAGATGAAAAACTGTTTTTT.

For this clonotype: Given a much more abundant clone one base away, this may be a read error. The gene calls are TRBV6-4 and TRBJ1-2; D uncertain. CDR1 MRHNA and CDR2 SNTAGT come from the germline V gene. The length of the CDR3 is 15 residues. V dropped 5 bases and J dropped 0 bases, with 13 bases sitting between them. DNA for the CDR3: TGTGCCAGCAGTAACGGGTCTCCGTCTAACTATGGCTACACCTTC. Protein sequence: CASSNGSPSNYGYTF.